These 20 T cell receptor beta chains share one sample of origin, sequenced in a study of shared clonotypes between healthy human individuals. The repertoire was sequenced with immunoSEQ multiplex PCR; TCRdb's copy has only in-frame clones and lacks some. The table shows 2 million to 2.5 million clones, with 90% to 96% occurring only once. Sample: naive CD4+ T cells sorted from blood. Subset of the sample: CD45RA+ positively selected. Receptors were obtained from a man aged 18-30 years in good health.

J is TRBJ2-5 and V is TRBV9; 15 nucleotides align to TRBD2. V was clipped by 4 bases and J by 5 bases; unmatched bases: 6. CDR1 and CDR2 from the germline V gene are SGDLS and YYNGEE. This CDR3 region has 16 residues. The CDR3 spells CASSRGLAGGAETQYF. CDR3 sequence (DNA): TGTGCCAGCAGCCGCGGACTAGCGGGAGGGGCGGAGACCCAGTACTTC.

The chain has TRBV7-2 and TRBJ2-1, with 12 bases aligning to TRBD2. Germline loops: CDR1 SGHTA, CDR2 FQGNSA. Germline trimming cut 5 bases from V and 12 bases from J; bases unmatched to any gene: 11. This CDR3 spans 15 amino acids. CDR3 DNA sequence: TGTGCCAGCAGCGCCTCCGGGACTAGCGGGCGGGGGCAGTTCTTC. This encodes CASSASGTSGRGQFF.

The rearrangement joins TRBV7-2 to TRBJ2-3, with TRBD2 matching 10 bases. This CDR3 has 14 amino acids. The V and J ends lost 6 bases and 5 bases, in that order; junction bases with no gene match: 5. Germline values: CDR1 SGHTA, CDR2 FQGNSA. The CDR3 loop is CASRPRTSGDTQYF. In DNA form, the CDR3 reads TGTGCCAGCAGACCTAGGACTAGCGGAGATACGCAGTATTTT.

The chain's CDR3 is CASSQSWTSGDTGELFF. The CDR3 DNA is TGCGCCAGCAGCCAATCTTGGACTAGCGGAGACACCGGGGAGCTGTTTTTT. V is TRBV4-3 and J is TRBJ2-2, with TRBD2 matching over 10 bases. V lost 2 bases and J lost 3; bases outside the gene matches: 6. This CDR3 has 17 residues. Germline V lookup: CDR1 LGHNA, CDR2 YSLEER.

The chain couples TRBV11-2 to TRBJ1-1, with 8 bases matching TRBD1. This CDR3 has 15 amino acids. Trimming removed 4 bases from V and 6 bases from J; junction bases left unmatched: 10. CDR1 is SGHAT and CDR2 is FQNNGV in the germline V gene. CDR3 amino acids: CASSSSDRVRSEAFF. The CDR3 coding sequence is TGTGCCAGCAGCTCATCGGACAGGGTACGGTCTGAAGCTTTCTTT.

The V and J genes are TRBV9 and TRBJ2-1; D unclear. Trimming took 0 bases from V and 8 from J, leaving 15 bases between them. This CDR3 has 15 amino acids. Germline V gene data show CDR1 as SGDLS and CDR2 as YYNGEE. This chain's CDR3 is CASSVVNSPHDEQFF. CDR3 bases: TGTGCCAGCAGCGTAGTGAATAGTCCCCATGATGAGCAGTTCTTC.

The chain employs TRBV2 and TRBJ2-7, with 9 bases aligning to TRBD2. CDR3 size: 15 residues. The germline gives CDR1 SNHLY, CDR2 FYNNEI. V lost 2 bases, J lost 5 bases, and 7 bases stayed unmatched. CDR3 region: CASSEISGSFDEQYF. Here the CDR3 DNA reads TGTGCCAGCAGTGAAATTAGCGGGAGTTTTGACGAGCAGTACTTC.

The chain uses TRBV5-1 and TRBJ2-3, with D possibly matching TRBD1 (5 bases). CDR1 SGHRS and CDR2 YFSETQ come from the germline V gene. Trimming removed 5 bases at V and 2 bases at J, with 21 bases between. The CDR3 is 17 residues long. The CDR3 region has the DNA TGCGCCAGCAGTTTTGGGGCACGGGCCGCCCTCACAGATACGCAGTATTTT. It yields the protein CASSFGARAALTDTQYF.

J is TRBJ2-1 and V is TRBV7-9, with no clear D. Per germline, CDR1 SEHNR and CDR2 FQNEAQ (reference sequence). The CDR3 has 14 amino acids. V gave up 3 bases and J gave up 5 bases, with 11 bases separating them. In DNA, the CDR3 is TGTGCCAGCAGCTTCTTAGGCGTCGACAATGAGCAGTTCTTC. Amino acid sequence: CASSFLGVDNEQFF.

This clone occurred once. The rearrangement joins TRBV30 to TRBJ2-1, with 8 bases lining up with TRBD2. Germline V gene lookup returns CDR1 GTSNPN and CDR2 SVGIG (reference sequence). The CDR3 totals 16 residues. J was trimmed by 2 bases and V by 3 bases; bases with no gene match: 9. The chain's CDR3 is CAWRIRGGNAYNEQFF. The DNA for the CDR3 is TGTGCCTGGAGGATACGGGGGGGCAACGCCTACAATGAGCAGTTCTTC.

Remarks on this clone: Other DNA sequences of this sample code for an identical CDR3. The chain uses TRBV5-1 and TRBJ2-3; D remains unclear. Germline loops: CDR1 SGHRS, CDR2 YFSETQ. Trimming pared 4 bases from V and 1 base from J, leaving 4 bases between. This CDR3 has 12 residues. The CDR3 reads CASSGGTDTQYF. Written as DNA, the CDR3 is TGCGCCAGCAGCGGTGGCACAGATACGCAGTATTTT.

The chain carries TRBV29-1 and TRBJ2-7, with D perhaps matching TRBD1 (6 bases). Germline CDR1 reads SQVTM; CDR2 reads ANQGSEA. This CDR3 is 13 amino acids long. V shed 6 bases and J shed 0 bases, with 12 bases lying between them. In DNA form, the CDR3 reads TGCAGCGTACAGGGTAGGAGCTCCTACGAGCAGTACTTC. Protein sequence: CSVQGRSSYEQYF.

This chain connects TRBV27 to TRBJ2-7; D not certain. The germline gives CDR1 MNHEY, CDR2 SMNVEV (reference sequence). V was clipped by 4 bases and J by 2 bases, with 9 bases between them. The CDR3 consists of 13 residues. The CDR3 DNA reads as TGTGCCAGCAGTTCCCACCAGACCTACGAGCAGTACTTC. It specifies CASSSHQTYEQYF.

As regards this clone: This same CDR3 is encoded by further DNA sequences in the sample. This chain joins TRBV5-6 and TRBJ1-5, with D possibly being TRBD1 (6 bases). CDR3 length: 13 amino acids. CDR1 is SGHDT and CDR2 is YYEEEE in the germline V gene. V lost 0 bases to trimming and J lost 7 bases, with 8 bases between them. CDR3 DNA: TGTGCCAGCAGCTTGGGCGGGGGCCAGCCCCAGCATTTT. It specifies CASSLGGGQPQHF.

The chain has TRBV7-9 and TRBJ2-5; TRBD2 matches at 13 bases. V shed 5 bases and J 5 bases; nucleotides not matched to a gene: 8. The CDR3 spans 16 residues. CDR1 and CDR2 (germline): SEHNR, FQNEAQ (reference sequence). CDR3 protein: CASSPATSGRWETQYF. In DNA form, the CDR3 reads TGTGCCAGCAGCCCAGCGACTAGCGGGAGGTGGGAGACCCAGTACTTC.

This chain uses TRBV5-4 with TRBJ1-3; D ambiguous. There are 13 residues in the CDR3. Germline loops: CDR1 SGHNT, CDR2 YYREEE (reference sequence). The ends were cut back, 4 bases at V and 2 bases at J, with 7 bases in the middle. CDR3 protein: CASSPPPGNTIYF. CDR3 nucleotide sequence: TGTGCCAGCAGCCCGCCACCTGGAAACACCATATATTTT.

The chain couples TRBV7-2 to TRBJ2-1; no reliable D call. Per the germline V gene, CDR1 is SGHTA and CDR2 is FQGNSA. Trimming left V 1 base short and J 9 bases short, with 7 bases between. CDR3 length: 12 residues. CDR3 protein: CASSLDRREQFF. Here the CDR3 DNA reads TGTGCCAGCAGCTTAGATCGCCGTGAGCAGTTCTTC. Full variable domain (missing parts from reference TRBV7-2 and TRBJ2-1): GAGVSQSPSNKVTEKGKDVELRCDPISGHTALYWYRQSLGQGLEFLIYFQGNSAPDKSGLPSDRFSAERTGGSVSTLTIQRTQQEDSAVYLCASSLDRREQFFGPGTRLTVL.

This clone was seen once. The rearrangement links TRBV7-2 to TRBJ2-7; 7 bases line up with TRBD2. This CDR3 has 16 residues. The V gene end was trimmed by 1 base and the J gene end by 1 base; junction bases not matched to a gene: 7. Germline V CDR1 and CDR2: SGHTA, FQGNSA. The CDR3 protein is CASSLGPSGMSYEQYF. The CDR3 DNA sequence: TGTGCCAGCAGCTTAGGGCCTAGCGGAATGTCCTACGAGCAGTACTTC.

The chain couples TRBV28 to TRBJ1-2, with D possibly being TRBD1 (5 bases). This CDR3 is 12 amino acids long. The V end was cut by 11 bases, the J end by 4 bases, with 14 bases between. Germline V gene sequence: CDR1 MDHEN, CDR2 SYDVKM. The CDR3 region is CACMGVTYGYTF. Here the CDR3 DNA reads TGTGCCTGTATGGGGGTGACCTATGGCTACACCTTC.

With regard to this clone: The identical CDR3 is also encoded by other nucleotide sequences in the sample. The J gene is TRBJ2-5, the V gene TRBV6-1; either TRBD1 or TRBD2 may fit D (5 bases each). The CDR3 is made up of 14 amino acids. Germline V gives CDR1 MNHNS, CDR2 SASEGT. Trimming removed 2 bases at V and 5 bases at J, with 12 bases between. CDR3 region: CASSESRGRETQYF. In nucleotides, the CDR3 is TGTGCCAGCAGTGAATCGAGGGGTAGGGAGACCCAGTACTTC.